This T cell receptor (beta chain) emerged from a study of T-cell memory formation after mild COVID-19. Study findings and constraints: The study found balanced CD4/CD8 in clones contracting day 15 to 85 and a CD4+ lean in later expanders.

Constant-segment primers were used for 5'RACE, and the resulting TCR alpha and TCR beta cDNA libraries carried sample barcodes and UMIs. Via MiXCR, TCRdb re-called the 5' RACE reads, giving one row per CDR3 protein. This table has 350,000 to 500,000 distinct CDR3 sequences, under 20% appearing once. Per the germline V gene, CDR1 is MNHEY and CDR2 is SVGEGT. Trimming cost V 10 bases and J 3 bases, with 22 bases left between them. This CDR3 contains 16 residues. A remark on this clonotype: The antigen is not known.

This chain links TRBV6-2 or TRBV6-3 with TRBJ1-5, with D perhaps matching TRBD1 (6 bases). The clonotype comes from a man younger than 30 who had mild COVID-19 (a few samples of this study predate the infection). Cell type and time point are not known. The sample consisted of PBMCs or a T cell subset sorted from them (not recorded which). CDR3 nucleotides: TGTGCCATCAGCCTAAGGGGGAGAGAGATCAATCAGCCCCAGCATTTT. Translation: CAISLRGREINQPQHF.